This entry concerns a single T cell receptor (beta chain). What it binds is unknown. Data came from immunoSEQ multiplex PCR; TCRdb stores just in-frame clones and leaves some out. The sample records about 46,000 clones, about nine tenths being singletons. This sample is part of a study of OX40 agonist ivuxolimab in advanced cancers. Looking at the study overall: Patients' therapy was ivuxolimab, an antibody that acts as an agonist of OX40 (CD134).

Study-wide results and limits: Some nonresponders likewise displayed low normalized T-cell clonal expansion.

V lost 0 bases to trimming and J lost 6 bases; unmatched junction nucleotides: 6. The CDR3 runs 14 residues. CDR1 and CDR2 (germline): GTSNPN, SVGIG (reference sequence). Sequences were derived from CD4+ or CD8+ T cells sorted from blood, sampled in a trial of the OX40 agonist ivuxolimab. The origin of this receptor is an adult with an advanced solid tumor such as melanoma, head and neck, liver or kidney cancer. The chain uses TRBV30 and TRBJ2-7, with 9 bases lining up with TRBD2. CDR3 coding DNA: TGTGCCTGGAGTGTACCGGGACTAGCACCCGAGCAGTACTTC. It encodes CAWSVPGLAPEQYF.